The 15 T cell receptor beta chains given below trace back to one sample, sequenced in a study of post-analysis software for immune sequencing data. Study observations and caveats: About 5 TRBV segments, including TRBV5-6, TRBV5-1 and TRBV20-1, were more frequent in patients than controls.

These receptors have no identified antigens. Every TCR beta cDNA library bore unique molecular identifiers. TCRdb processed the PCR reads anew with MiXCR; each CDR3 protein has one entry. The sample shows approximately 570,000 distinct CDR3 sequences, around 44% of them seen only once. Specimen: blood. The origin of the receptors is a girl aged 10 to 17 with multiple sclerosis.

A few counts support this clonotype. The V gene is TRBV29-1, the J gene TRBJ1-2; the D is unclear. CDR1 and CDR2 (germline): SQVTM, ANQGSEA. The CDR3 is 14 residues long. V shed 2 bases and J shed 2 bases, with 12 bases lying between them. CDR3 residues: CSVEKVDKNYGYTF. CDR3 in DNA: TGCAGCGTTGAAAAAGTTGATAAGAACTATGGCTACACCTTC.

J is TRBJ2-7 and V is TRBV12-3 or TRBV12-4, with D possibly matching TRBD2 (6 bases). This CDR3 region has 14 residues. V lost 3 bases, J lost 3 bases, and 12 bases lay in between. CDR3 DNA sequence: TGTGCCAGCAGTTTGGGGACTTCCTTCTACGAGCAGTACTTC. Protein product: CASSLGTSFYEQYF.

The V gene is TRBV29-1, the J gene TRBJ1-1, with a possible D match to TRBD1 (5 bases). V lost 6 bases, J lost 3 bases, and 20 bases lay in between. The CDR3 runs 15 residues. Germline CDR1 is SQVTM and CDR2 is ANQGSEA. The CDR3 sequence: CSVPWTRIGDTEAFF. CDR3 in DNA: TGCAGCGTCCCTTGGACAAGGATTGGGGACACTGAAGCTTTCTTT. The variable domain in full, completed from reference TRBV29-1 and TRBJ1-1, reads SAVISQKPSRDICQRGTSLTIQCQVDSQVTMMFWYRQQPGQSLTLIATANQGSEATYESGFVIDKFPISRPNLTFSTLTVSNMSPEDSSIYLCSVPWTRIGDTEAFFGQGTRLTVV.

The chain joins TRBV11-2 to TRBJ2-3, with 10 nucleotides matching TRBD1. The germline V gene encodes CDR1 SGHAT and CDR2 FQNNGV. The CDR3 is made up of 15 amino acids. The trim removed 5 bases at V and 3 bases at J, leaving 5 bases unmatched. The CDR3 reads CASSRGTGDTDTQYF. DNA for the CDR3: TGTGCCAGCAGCCGAGGGACAGGGGATACAGATACGCAGTATTTT.

The J gene is TRBJ2-3, the V gene TRBV5-1; D not resolved. V lost 4 bases and J 5 bases, leaving 8 bases between the germline ends. CDR3 size: 12 residues. Germline V gene lookup returns CDR1 SGHRS and CDR2 YFSETQ. The CDR3 DNA is TGCGCCAGCAGCGAAGAACGAGATACGCAGTATTTT. Residues: CASSEERDTQYF.

In its sample, this clonotype was seen a few times. In DNA, the CDR3 is TGTGCCAGCAGTTACGACTCCTTCTGGCCCCAGCATTTT. This encodes CASSYDSFWPQHF. The J gene is TRBJ1-5, the V gene TRBV6-5; no definite D call. The germline V and J ends were trimmed by 2 bases and 9 bases, with 11 bases remaining between them. The germline gives CDR1 MNHEY, CDR2 SVGAGI. This CDR3 is 13 amino acids long.

This chain connects TRBV5-1 to TRBJ2-1, with 12 bases aligning to TRBD2. V shed 2 bases, J shed 6 bases, and the junction held 6 bases outside the gene matches. CDR1 is SGHRS and CDR2 is YFSETQ in the germline V gene. The CDR3 has 16 residues. CDR3 region: CASSFKLAGGPNEQFF. CDR3 nucleotides: TGCGCCAGCAGCTTTAAACTAGCGGGGGGCCCCAATGAGCAGTTCTTC.

The gene calls are TRBV29-1 and TRBJ1-2, with 7 positions matching TRBD1. The V and J ends lost 7 bases and 6 bases, in that order; junction bases with no gene match: 8. The germline V gene encodes CDR1 SQVTM and CDR2 ANQGSEA. The CDR3 sequence is 12 residues long. CDR3 region: CSGWTGRDGYTF. The DNA of the CDR3 is TGCAGCGGATGGACAGGACGTGATGGCTACACCTTC.

This clonotype was seen only a few times. The chain combines TRBV29-1 with TRBJ2-7; tentatively, D is TRBD2 (5 bases). This CDR3 has 12 amino acids. V dropped 5 bases and J dropped 3 bases, with 11 bases sitting between them. Germline values: CDR1 SQVTM, CDR2 ANQGSEA. The CDR3, as DNA: TGCAGCGTTAGTCTACTAGGCTACGAGCAGTACTTC. This translates into CSVSLLGYEQYF.

CDR3 in amino acids: CASRTRKGAYEQYF. CDR3 DNA sequence: TGTGCCAGCAGGACCCGAAAGGGGGCCTACGAGCAGTACTTC. This chain links TRBV5-8 with TRBJ2-7, with D possibly being TRBD1 (6 bases). Germline CDR1 SGHTS, CDR2 YDEGEE. This CDR3 contains 14 residues. Trimming pared 5 bases from V and 2 bases from J, leaving 14 bases between.

This clonotype was detected a few times. V is TRBV12-3 or TRBV12-4 and J is TRBJ2-3; D is unresolved. This CDR3 region has 14 residues. V lost 5 bases and J lost 6, with 15 bases in between. The CDR3: CASSLTVIVDTQYF. DNA of the CDR3: TGTGCCAGCAGTCTTACAGTAATTGTGGATACGCAGTATTTT.

This chain links TRBV10-3 with TRBJ1-5; D ambiguous. The CDR3 extends over 12 amino acids. The ends were cut back, 3 bases at V and 7 bases at J, with 7 bases in the middle. Looked up from germline, CDR1 is ENHRY and CDR2 is SYGVKD. The CDR3 DNA is TGTGCCATCAGTGACGAGGGCCAGCCCCAGCATTTT. The encoded protein is CAISDEGQPQHF.

CDR3 loop: CSASGTGHEKLFF. In DNA, the CDR3 is TGCAGTGCTAGCGGGACAGGGCATGAAAAACTGTTTTTT. The rearrangement joins TRBV20-1 to TRBJ1-4; the match to TRBD1 covers 9 bases. Germline V gives CDR1 DFQATT, CDR2 SNEGSKA (reference sequence). V dropped 3 bases and J dropped 6; count of bases not matched to a gene: 2. This CDR3 has 13 amino acids.

This clonotype was detected only a few times. This chain links TRBV10-3 with TRBJ2-1; 7 bases are a match to TRBD2. Germline assignment: CDR1 ENHRY and CDR2 SYGVKD. The ends lost 6 bases at V and 4 bases at J; junction bases unmatched: 6. This CDR3 comprises 14 residues. CDR3 amino acids: CAISLAELYNEQFF. The CDR3 DNA is TGTGCCATCAGCCTAGCGGAATTATACAATGAGCAGTTCTTC.

This chain connects TRBV5-5 to TRBJ2-1; 7 bases agree with TRBD1. The germline V gene encodes CDR1 SGHKS and CDR2 YYEKEE (reference sequence). The V and J ends lost 3 bases and 9 bases, in that order; junction bases with no gene match: 6. The length of the CDR3 is 13 residues. CDR3 sequence: CASSSGRGSEQFF. The CDR3 nucleotides are TGTGCCAGCAGCTCCGGCAGGGGGAGTGAGCAGTTCTTC.